This T cell receptor beta chain is from a study of CD8 T cells in ankylosing spondylitis. The authors made TCR beta libraries by quantitative 5'-RACE with molecular barcodes. TCRdb used MiXCR to reprocess the 5' RACE reads, holding one entry per CDR3 protein. The sample has roughly 450,000 distinct CDR3 sequences; roughly a quarter are singletons. A remark on this clonotype: Its antigen is still unknown.

The ends were cut back, 2 bases at V and 0 bases at J, with 11 bases in the middle. This CDR3 spans 16 amino acids. Germline lookup yields CDR1 SGHTA and CDR2 FQGNSA. Broader study findings: According to the report, clones linked to the disease were significantly enriched in matched synovial fluid samples taken from ankylosing spondylitis patients. Disease-linked clones proved CD8+ and comparatively uncommon in peripheral blood. Made up of 7 to 9 highly homologous variants, a TCR beta motif appeared characteristic of ankylosing spondylitis blood. Certain motif variants had earlier appeared in reactive arthritis synovial fluid and blood.

The sequence derives from a male donor with ankylosing spondylitis. The sequencing input was blood, either unsorted or a sorted T cell fraction (not recorded which). The V gene is TRBV7-2, the J gene TRBJ1-3, with D unclear. Written as DNA, the CDR3 is TGTGCCAGCAGCTTAAGGAACGCACCCTCTGGAAACACCATATATTTT. As protein: CASSLRNAPSGNTIYF.